This is a list of T cell receptor beta chains from one sample in a study of shared clonotypes between healthy human individuals. The data were produced by immunoSEQ multiplex PCR, yet TCRdb's version contains in-frame clones alone and is incomplete. This sample carries roughly 2,300,000 clones, 92% of them seen once, and the ten largest clones take approximately 0.41%. The sequencing sample was made of naive CD4+ T cells from PBMCs. The receptor set was obtained from a man aged 18 to 29 in good health. Some clones in this sample may be carry-over from other donors' samples. The CDR3 runs from the conserved cysteine through the conserved F or W. The D gene is left open where the match is weak. Not every row has a clone size; where given, it reads once, few, many or a size class.

J gene: TRBJ2-5
D gene: -
clone size: -
V gene: TRBV7-9
CDR3 protein: CASSSDSAETQYF
CDR3 DNA: TGTGCCAGCAGCTCGGACAGCGCGGAGACCCAGTACTTC

J gene: TRBJ2-2
D gene: TRBD2
clone size: -
V gene: TRBV11-2
CDR3 protein: CASSLDPPPSGTTGELFF
CDR3 DNA: TGTGCCAGCAGCTTAGATCCCCCCCCTAGCGGAACCACCGGGGAGCTGTTTTTT

J gene: TRBJ2-7
D gene: -
clone size: -
V gene: TRBV7-3
CDR3 protein: CASSATVSSYEQYF
CDR3 DNA: TGTGCCAGCAGCGCGACAGTGAGCTCCTACGAGCAGTACTTC

J gene: TRBJ1-2
D gene: TRBD1
clone size: -
V gene: TRBV19
CDR3 protein: CASSIEAGRQGIGYTF
CDR3 DNA: TGTGCCAGTAGTATAGAGGCTGGGAGACAGGGGATAGGCTACACCTTC

J gene: TRBJ2-1
D gene: TRBD2
clone size: -
V gene: TRBV5-1
CDR3 protein: CASSNEGSGIVEQFF
CDR3 DNA: TGCGCCAGCAGCAATGAGGGTAGCGGGATCGTTGAGCAGTTCTTC

J gene: TRBJ2-1
D gene: -
clone size: -
V gene: TRBV10-3
CDR3 protein: CANGLFNNEQFF
CDR3 DNA: TGTGCAAACGGCTTATTTAACAATGAGCAGTTCTTC

J gene: TRBJ2-3
D gene: TRBD1
clone size: -
V gene: TRBV7-9
CDR3 protein: CASSLGTGSTDTQYF
CDR3 DNA: TGTGCCAGCAGCTTAGGGACAGGTAGCACAGATACGCAGTATTTT

J gene: TRBJ1-1
D gene: TRBD1
clone size: -
V gene: TRBV2
CDR3 protein: CASIGTGNTEAFF
CDR3 DNA: TGTGCCAGCATCGGGACAGGGAACACTGAAGCTTTCTTT

J gene: TRBJ2-7
D gene: -
clone size: once
V gene: TRBV5-6
CDR3 protein: CASSLLRQQTYEQYF
CDR3 DNA: TGTGCCAGCAGCTTGCTTCGACAGCAAACCTACGAGCAGTACTTC

J gene: TRBJ1-4
D gene: -
clone size: -
V gene: TRBV5-8
CDR3 protein: CASSQIQSPNEKLFF
CDR3 DNA: TGTGCCAGCAGCCAAATACAGAGCCCAAATGAAAAACTGTTTTTT

J gene: TRBJ2-1
D gene: -
clone size: -
V gene: TRBV30
CDR3 protein: CAWSANNEQFF
CDR3 DNA: TGTGCCTGGAGCGCGAATAATGAGCAGTTCTTC

J gene: TRBJ1-1
D gene: -
clone size: -
V gene: TRBV9
CDR3 protein: CASSVNSVASEAFF
CDR3 DNA: TGTGCCAGCAGCGTAAACTCAGTGGCCTCGGAAGCTTTCTTT

J gene: TRBJ2-5
D gene: TRBD1
clone size: -
V gene: TRBV6-6
CDR3 protein: CASSFRDRGPRQYF
CDR3 DNA: TGTGCCAGCAGTTTTCGGGACAGGGGTCCCCGCCAGTACTTC

J gene: TRBJ2-7
D gene: -
clone size: -
V gene: TRBV6-1
CDR3 protein: CASSEAAGERQEQYF
CDR3 DNA: TGTGCCAGCAGTGAAGCGGCAGGTGAGCGACAAGAGCAGTACTTC

J gene: TRBJ2-7
D gene: -
clone size: -
V gene: TRBV5-1
CDR3 protein: CASSSGTGLMYEQYF
CDR3 DNA: TGCGCCAGCAGCTCGGGAACAGGGCTGATGTACGAGCAGTACTTC

J gene: TRBJ1-1
D gene: -
clone size: -
V gene: TRBV28
CDR3 protein: CASAPLMGPRQDTEAFF
CDR3 DNA: TGTGCCAGCGCGCCATTGATGGGGCCTCGGCAGGACACTGAAGCTTTCTTT

J gene: TRBJ2-3
D gene: -
clone size: -
V gene: TRBV7-9
CDR3 protein: CASHWGGTDTQYF
CDR3 DNA: TGTGCCAGCCACTGGGGGGGCACAGATACGCAGTATTTT

J gene: TRBJ1-1
D gene: -
clone size: -
V gene: TRBV6-5
CDR3 protein: CASREVKNTEAFF
CDR3 DNA: TGTGCCAGCCGGGAGGTTAAGAACACTGAAGCTTTCTTT

J gene: TRBJ1-1
D gene: -
clone size: -
V gene: TRBV11-2
CDR3 protein: CASSSDRRGNTEAFF
CDR3 DNA: TGTGCCAGCAGCTCCGATCGGCGGGGTAACACTGAAGCTTTCTTT

J gene: TRBJ1-3
D gene: -
clone size: -
V gene: TRBV6-1
CDR3 protein: CASSESYSLSGNTIYF
CDR3 DNA: TGTGCCAGCAGTGAATCGTATAGCCTCTCTGGAAACACCATATATTTT

J gene: TRBJ1-4
D gene: TRBD1
clone size: -
V gene: TRBV4-3
CDR3 protein: CASSFRTGYREKLFF
CDR3 DNA: TGCGCCAGCAGCTTCCGGACAGGGTATAGGGAAAAACTGTTTTTT

J gene: TRBJ2-3
D gene: -
clone size: -
V gene: TRBV11-1
CDR3 protein: CASSLARESDTQYF
CDR3 DNA: TGTGCCAGCAGCTTAGCCAGGGAGTCAGATACGCAGTATTTT